Reported below is one TCR beta chain. The sample is drawn from a study of T cell changes during pregnancy in multiple sclerosis. The CDR3 has 13 amino acids. The ends were cut back, 6 bases at V and 5 bases at J, with 12 bases in the middle. Germline V lookup: CDR1 MDHEN, CDR2 SYDVKM. Only in-frame clones appear in the TCRdb table, and some are missing; sequencing was by immunoSEQ multiplex PCR. Here the sample spans 100,000 or so clones, nearly 95% being singletons. The chain employs TRBV28 and TRBJ2-3; tentatively, D is TRBD2 (6 bases). The sequenced sample was peripheral blood, obtained after pregnancy. The source is a female donor in good health, enrolled as a control in a pregnancy study. CDR3 amino acids: CASRGTAGDTQYF. In nucleotides, the CDR3 is TGTGCCAGCAGGGGTACAGCGGGAGATACGCAGTATTTT.